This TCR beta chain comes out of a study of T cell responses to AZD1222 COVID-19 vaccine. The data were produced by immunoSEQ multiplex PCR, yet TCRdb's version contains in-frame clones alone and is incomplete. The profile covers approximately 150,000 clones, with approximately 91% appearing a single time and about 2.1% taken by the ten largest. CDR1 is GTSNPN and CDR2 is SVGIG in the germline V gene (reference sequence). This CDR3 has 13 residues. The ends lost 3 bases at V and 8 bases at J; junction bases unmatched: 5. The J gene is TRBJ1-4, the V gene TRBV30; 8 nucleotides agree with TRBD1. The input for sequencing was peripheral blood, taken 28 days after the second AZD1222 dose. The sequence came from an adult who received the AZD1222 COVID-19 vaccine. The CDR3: CAWSRGHDEKLFF. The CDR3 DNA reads TGTGCCTGGAGCAGGGGGCACGACGAAAAACTGTTTTTT.